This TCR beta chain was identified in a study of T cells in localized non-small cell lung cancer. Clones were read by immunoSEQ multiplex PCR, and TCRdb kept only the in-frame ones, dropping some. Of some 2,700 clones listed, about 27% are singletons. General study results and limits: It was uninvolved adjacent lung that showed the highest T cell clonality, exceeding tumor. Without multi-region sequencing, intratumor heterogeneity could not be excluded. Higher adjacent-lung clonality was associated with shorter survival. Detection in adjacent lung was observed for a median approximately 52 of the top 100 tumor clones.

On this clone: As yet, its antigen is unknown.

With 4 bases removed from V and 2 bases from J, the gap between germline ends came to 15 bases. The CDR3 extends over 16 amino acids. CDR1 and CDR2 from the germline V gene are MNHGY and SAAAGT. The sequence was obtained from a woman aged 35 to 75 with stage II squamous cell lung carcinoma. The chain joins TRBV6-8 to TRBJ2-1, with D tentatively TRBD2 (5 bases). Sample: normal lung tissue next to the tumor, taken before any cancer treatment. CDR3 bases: TGTGCCAGCAGTTTACCACTAGGCCAAGCCTACAATGAGCAGTTCTTC. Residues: CASSLPLGQAYNEQFF.